The rows below give T cell receptor beta chains drawn from one sample of a study of shared clonotypes between healthy human individuals. Clones were read by immunoSEQ multiplex PCR, and TCRdb kept only the in-frame ones, dropping some. The sample shows about 2.1 million clones, roughly 93% of them seen only once. The material sequenced was naive CD8+ T cells from PBMCs. These receptors were obtained from a man younger than 35 in good health. Some clones in this sample may be carry-over from other donors' samples. CDR3s include the opening cysteine and the closing phenylalanine or tryptophan.

TRBV28	CASSARSSGLYNEQFF
TRBV5-8	CASSLDRVNYGYTF
TRBV15	CATSRVMDYEQYF
TRBV2	CASSVWTGDSYNEQFF
TRBV7-8	CASSFRDRGLSTEAFF
TRBV6-5	CASSVANTEAFF
TRBV6-5	CASSYSRTGRTEAFF
TRBV6-5	CASSYSVSSYNEQFF
TRBV14	CASSQAGPGYGYTF
TRBV7-9	CASSFTGGEAFF
TRBV9	CASSPGTVFPEQFF
TRBV7-2	CASSFSSYEQYF